What follows is one TCR beta chain and its context. Its target antigen remains unknown. Per-nucleotide qualities are absent, and no much larger clonotype sits a single base away. The data originate from a study of OX40 agonist ivuxolimab in advanced cancers. Context from the whole study: Ivuxolimab was an agonistic, fully human IgG2 monoclonal antibody directed against OX40 (CD134), a costimulatory receptor. Among the 50 to 55 dose-escalation patients, around 19 had hepatocellular carcinoma, 15 or so melanoma, 9 renal cell carcinoma and 9 head and neck cancer. Three dose-escalation patients achieved partial responses, one with hepatocellular carcinoma and two with cutaneous melanoma. Intravenous ivuxolimab was administered to patients every 2 weeks at six dose levels: 0.01, 0.1, 0.3, 1.5, 3 and 10 mg/kg. Peripheral TCRbeta sequencing was intended to test whether TCR sequence diversity was altered and clonal T-cell expansion was caused by ivuxolimab. The paper reports the monotherapy dose-escalation portion (N ≈ 52 patients) of the phase I ivuxolimab trial. A male proportion of nearly 85% and a mean age of 60 years, ranging from 23 to 79, were recorded for the dose-escalation cohort. Prior anti-PD-1, anti-PD-L1 or anti-CTLA-4 therapy was permitted, and checkpoint inhibitors had been received by roughly 42% of dose-escalation patients.

Genomic DNA was isolated from the sorted cells so that the TCRbeta CDR3 region could be sequenced. The immunoSEQ Assay was used for sequencing of TCRbeta CDR3 regions. The clones in this table, taken by TCRdb from immuneACCESS, are in-frame only. Not every clone is retained; where verified, under half of the shortfall comes from an unresolved V gene, and the cause of the rest is unknown. The sample profile shows 45,000 to 50,000 clones; 80% to 90% of them were found once. The top ten hold around 30% of the sample. The CDR3 runs 14 amino acids, cysteine and phenylalanine included. Just CDR3 DNA is preserved here, 42 bases in frame from base 1. Per the germline V gene (reference sequence), LNHDA is the CDR1 and SQIVND is the CDR2. Trimming at the junction amounts to 6 bases on V and 6 bases on J, and the germline ends lie 18 bases apart. Broader findings and caveats from the paper: After ivuxolimab, expanded clones were on average more numerous among CD8+ T cells than among CD4+ T cells. Low levels of normalized T-cell clonal expansion were also seen in some patients who did not respond. In the 0.1-3.0 mg/kg groups, partial responders had among the lowest normalized peripheral clonal expansion, particularly in CD8+ T cells. Which antigens the clonally expanded peripheral T cells were specific for was not determined. At doses from 0.1 to 3.0 mg/kg, clonal expansion was seen in both CD4+ and CD8+ blood T cells between baseline and week 6.

The trial excluded patients who had a history of autoimmune disease or were on systemic immunosuppression. Peripheral blood for TCR sequencing was collected from all dose cohorts at baseline, on cycle 4 day 1, and on cycle 7 day 1. The samples were taken from a phase I, first-in-human, multicenter, open-label dose-escalation trial of ivuxolimab. Adults with locally advanced or metastatic melanoma, renal cell, hepatocellular, or head and neck squamous cell carcinoma were enrolled in the trial. Before TCR sequencing, CD4+ T cells and CD8+ T cells from peripheral blood were sorted into separate populations.

The input for sequencing was CD4+ or CD8+ T cells sorted from blood, taken in a trial of the OX40 agonist ivuxolimab. The sequence derives from an adult with an advanced solid tumor such as melanoma, head and neck, liver or kidney cancer. This chain is built from TRBV19 and TRBJ2-7, with the D gene not confidently named. This receptor has the CDR3 CASSPTAPTSEQYF. In nucleotides, the sequence is TGTGCCAGTAGCCCTACCGCACCAACCTCCGAGCAGTACTTC.